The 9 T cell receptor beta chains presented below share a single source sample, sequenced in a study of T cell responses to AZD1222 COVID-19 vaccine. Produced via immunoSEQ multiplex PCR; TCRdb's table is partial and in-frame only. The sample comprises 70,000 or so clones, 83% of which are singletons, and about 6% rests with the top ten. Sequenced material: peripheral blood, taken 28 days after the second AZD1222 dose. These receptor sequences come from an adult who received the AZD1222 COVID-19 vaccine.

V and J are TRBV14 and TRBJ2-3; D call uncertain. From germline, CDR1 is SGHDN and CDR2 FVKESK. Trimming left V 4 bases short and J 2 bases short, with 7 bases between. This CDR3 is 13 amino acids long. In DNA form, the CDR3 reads TGTGCCAGCAGCCCCACTTACACAGATACGCAGTATTTT. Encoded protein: CASSPTYTDTQYF.

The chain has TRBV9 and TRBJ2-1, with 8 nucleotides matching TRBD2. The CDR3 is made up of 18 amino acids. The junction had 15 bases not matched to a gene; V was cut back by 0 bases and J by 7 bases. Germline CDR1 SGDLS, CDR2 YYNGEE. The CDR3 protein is CASSVEERGGFLGNEQFF. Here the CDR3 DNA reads TGTGCCAGCAGCGTAGAAGAACGGGGGGGTTTCTTAGGGAATGAGCAGTTCTTC.

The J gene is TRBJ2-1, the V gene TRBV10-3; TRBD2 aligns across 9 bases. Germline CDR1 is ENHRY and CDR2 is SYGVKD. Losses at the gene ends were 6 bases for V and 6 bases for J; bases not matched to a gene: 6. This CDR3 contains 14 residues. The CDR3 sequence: CAIRVSGGPNEQFF. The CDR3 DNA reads TGTGCCATCAGGGTTAGCGGGGGCCCCAATGAGCAGTTCTTC.

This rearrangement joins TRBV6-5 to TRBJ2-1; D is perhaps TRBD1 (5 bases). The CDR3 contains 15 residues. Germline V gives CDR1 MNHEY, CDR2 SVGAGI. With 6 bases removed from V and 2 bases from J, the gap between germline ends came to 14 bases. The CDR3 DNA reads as TGTGCCAGCAGCCTGGGCCCGACAGCCTACAATGAGCAGTTCTTC. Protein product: CASSLGPTAYNEQFF.

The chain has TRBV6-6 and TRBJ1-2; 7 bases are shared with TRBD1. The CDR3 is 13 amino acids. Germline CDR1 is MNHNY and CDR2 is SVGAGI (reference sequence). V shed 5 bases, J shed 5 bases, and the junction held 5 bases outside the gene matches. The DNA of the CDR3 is TGTGCCAGCAGTCAAACAGGGGTATATGGCTACACCTTC. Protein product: CASSQTGVYGYTF.

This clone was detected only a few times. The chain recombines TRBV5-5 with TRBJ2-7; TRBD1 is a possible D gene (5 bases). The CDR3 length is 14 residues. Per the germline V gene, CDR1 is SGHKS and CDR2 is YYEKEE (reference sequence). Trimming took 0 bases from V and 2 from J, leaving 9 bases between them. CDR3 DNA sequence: TGTGCCAGCAGCTTGGCCGCAGGGACCTACGAGCAGTACTTC. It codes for CASSLAAGTYEQYF.

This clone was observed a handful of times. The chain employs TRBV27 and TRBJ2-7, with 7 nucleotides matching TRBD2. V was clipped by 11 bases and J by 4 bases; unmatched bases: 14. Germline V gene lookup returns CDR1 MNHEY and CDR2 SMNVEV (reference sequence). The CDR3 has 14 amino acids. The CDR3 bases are TGTGCCGGTTGGGCTCGGGAGGTTTGGTACGAGCAGTACTTC. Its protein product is CAGWAREVWYEQYF.

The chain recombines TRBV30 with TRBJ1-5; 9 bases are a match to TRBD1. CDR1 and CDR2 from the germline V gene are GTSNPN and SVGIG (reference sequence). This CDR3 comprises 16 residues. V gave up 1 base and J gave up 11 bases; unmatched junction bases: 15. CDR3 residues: CAWSDRGRPEFRTQHF. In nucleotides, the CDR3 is TGTGCCTGGAGTGACAGGGGGCGCCCAGAATTTCGGACCCAGCATTTT.

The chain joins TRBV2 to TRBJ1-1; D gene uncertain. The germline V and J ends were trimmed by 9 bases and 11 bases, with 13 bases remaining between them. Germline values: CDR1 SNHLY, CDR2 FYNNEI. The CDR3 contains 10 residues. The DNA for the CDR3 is TGTGCCAGTCGGACGATTTGGGCTTTCTTT. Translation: CASRTIWAFF. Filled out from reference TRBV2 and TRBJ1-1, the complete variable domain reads EPEVTQTPSHQVTQMGQEVILRCVPISNHLYFYWYRQILGQKVEFLVSFYNNEISEKSEIFDDQFSVERPDGSNFTLKIRSTKLEDSAMYFCASRTIWAFFGQGTRLTVV.